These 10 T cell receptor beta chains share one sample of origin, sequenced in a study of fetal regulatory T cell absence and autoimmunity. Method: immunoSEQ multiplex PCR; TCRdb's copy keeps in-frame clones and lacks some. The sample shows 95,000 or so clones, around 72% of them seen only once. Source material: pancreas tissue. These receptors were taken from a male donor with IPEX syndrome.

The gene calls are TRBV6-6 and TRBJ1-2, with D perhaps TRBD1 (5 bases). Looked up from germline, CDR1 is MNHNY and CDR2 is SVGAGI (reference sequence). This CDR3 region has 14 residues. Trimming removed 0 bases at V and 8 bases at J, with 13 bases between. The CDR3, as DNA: TGTGCCAGCAGTTACTCGATCGGTCCAGGGGGCTACACCTTC. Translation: CASSYSIGPGGYTF.

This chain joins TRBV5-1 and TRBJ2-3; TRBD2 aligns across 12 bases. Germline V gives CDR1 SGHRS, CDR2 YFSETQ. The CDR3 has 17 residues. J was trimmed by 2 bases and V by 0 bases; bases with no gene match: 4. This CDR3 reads CASSLATSGSITDTQYF. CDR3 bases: TGCGCCAGCAGCTTGGCGACTAGCGGGAGTATCACAGATACGCAGTATTTT.

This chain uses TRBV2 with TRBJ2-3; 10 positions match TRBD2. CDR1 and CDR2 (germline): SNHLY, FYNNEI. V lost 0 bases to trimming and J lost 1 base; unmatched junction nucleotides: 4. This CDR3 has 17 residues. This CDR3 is CASSEARLAGGTDTQYF. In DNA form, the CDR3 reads TGTGCCAGCAGTGAAGCGCGGCTAGCGGGGGGCACAGATACGCAGTATTTT.

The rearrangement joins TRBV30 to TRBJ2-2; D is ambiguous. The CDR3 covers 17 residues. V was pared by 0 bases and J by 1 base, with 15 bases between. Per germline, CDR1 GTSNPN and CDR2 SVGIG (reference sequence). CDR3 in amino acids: CAWSVRLGYQNTGELFF. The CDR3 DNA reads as TGTGCCTGGAGTGTACGACTGGGCTACCAGAACACCGGGGAGCTGTTTTTT.

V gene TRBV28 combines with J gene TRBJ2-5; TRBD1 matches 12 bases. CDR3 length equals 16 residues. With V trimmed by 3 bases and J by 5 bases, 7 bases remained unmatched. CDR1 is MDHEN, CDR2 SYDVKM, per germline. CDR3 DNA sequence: TGTGCCAGCAGTTTTTTCGGGACAGGGGGCGGGGAGACCCAGTACTTC. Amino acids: CASSFFGTGGGETQYF.

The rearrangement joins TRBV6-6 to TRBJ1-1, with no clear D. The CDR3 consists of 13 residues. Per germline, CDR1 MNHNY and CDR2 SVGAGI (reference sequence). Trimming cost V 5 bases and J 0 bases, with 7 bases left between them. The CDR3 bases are TGTGCCAGCAGTATACGACTGAACACTGAAGCTTTCTTT. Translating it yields CASSIRLNTEAFF.

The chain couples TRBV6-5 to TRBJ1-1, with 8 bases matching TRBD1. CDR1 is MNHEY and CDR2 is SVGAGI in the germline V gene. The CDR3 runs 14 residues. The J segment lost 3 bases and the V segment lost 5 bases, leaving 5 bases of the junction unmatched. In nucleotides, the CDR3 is TGTGCCAGCAGTCAACAGGGGGGGCACACTGAAGCTTTCTTT. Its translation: CASSQQGGHTEAFF.

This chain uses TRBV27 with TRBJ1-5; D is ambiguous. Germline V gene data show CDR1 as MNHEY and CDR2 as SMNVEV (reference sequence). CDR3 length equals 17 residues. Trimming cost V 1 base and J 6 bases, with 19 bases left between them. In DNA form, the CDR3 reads TGTGCCAGCAGTTTATACTATCGCGGGCCCATTGGTCAGCCCCAGCATTTT. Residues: CASSLYYRGPIGQPQHF.

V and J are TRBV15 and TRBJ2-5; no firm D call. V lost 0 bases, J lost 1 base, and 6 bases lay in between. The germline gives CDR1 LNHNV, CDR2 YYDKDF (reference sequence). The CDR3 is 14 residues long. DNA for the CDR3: TGTGCCACCAGCAGAGATTTCAGCCAAGAGACCCAGTACTTC. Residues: CATSRDFSQETQYF.

The CDR3 spells CASSKGTNTEAFF. The CDR3 coding sequence is TGTGCCAGCAGCAAGGGCACTAACACTGAAGCTTTCTTT. The chain recombines TRBV21-1 with TRBJ1-1; TRBD1 was called by the table and not checked on the DNA. TRBV21-1 is a pseudogene. This CDR3 contains 13 residues.